The TCR beta chain under discussion was sequenced for a study of beta chain features in type 1 diabetes. This clone came up a few times. The target antigen is unknown. Study-wide findings and caveats: Whether TCRB rearrangement is influenced by HLA type went unresolved here. For Type 1 diabetes patients, all four CD4+ subsets carried TCRB CDR3s that were moderately but significantly shorter. cDNA sequencing could over-represent cells with high TCR expression.

Sequencing targeted expressed TCRB transcripts, as all isolated RNA had been reverse transcribed. Data came from immunoSEQ multiplex PCR; TCRdb stores just in-frame clones and leaves some out. The sample comprises around 260,000 clones, roughly 22% of which are singletons, and less than 0.035% rests with the top ten. This CDR3 spans 13 amino acids. Trimming removed 4 bases at V and 3 bases at J, with 10 bases between. Per germline, CDR1 MNHEY and CDR2 SVGAGI. In total, each donor contributed a single heparinised blood draw that averaged roughly 100 mL. Based on CD45RO/CCR7/CD25/CD127/CD95/CD27, CD4+ regulatory, stem cell-like memory, naive and central memory cells were sorted.

This receptor was identified in a woman between 35 and 50 years old with type 1 diabetes. The sample consisted of naive CD4+ T cells from blood. The V gene is TRBV6-5, the J gene TRBJ2-7, with no clear D. The CDR3 region is CASSSYTVYEQYF. CDR3 in DNA: TGTGCCAGCAGTTCGTACACCGTCTACGAGCAGTACTTC.